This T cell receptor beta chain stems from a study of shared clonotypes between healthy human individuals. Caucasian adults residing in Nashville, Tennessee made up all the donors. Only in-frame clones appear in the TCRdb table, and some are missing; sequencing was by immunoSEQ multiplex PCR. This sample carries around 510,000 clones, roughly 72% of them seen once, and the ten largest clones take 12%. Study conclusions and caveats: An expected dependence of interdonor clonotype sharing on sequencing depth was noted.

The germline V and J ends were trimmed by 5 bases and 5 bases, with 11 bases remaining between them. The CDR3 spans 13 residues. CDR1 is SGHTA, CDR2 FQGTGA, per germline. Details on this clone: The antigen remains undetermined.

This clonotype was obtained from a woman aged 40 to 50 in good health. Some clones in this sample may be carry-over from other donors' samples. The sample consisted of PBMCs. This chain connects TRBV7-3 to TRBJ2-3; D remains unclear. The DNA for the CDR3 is TGTGCCAGCAGCCCTACCCGTGAAGATACGCAGTATTTT. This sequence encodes CASSPTREDTQYF.